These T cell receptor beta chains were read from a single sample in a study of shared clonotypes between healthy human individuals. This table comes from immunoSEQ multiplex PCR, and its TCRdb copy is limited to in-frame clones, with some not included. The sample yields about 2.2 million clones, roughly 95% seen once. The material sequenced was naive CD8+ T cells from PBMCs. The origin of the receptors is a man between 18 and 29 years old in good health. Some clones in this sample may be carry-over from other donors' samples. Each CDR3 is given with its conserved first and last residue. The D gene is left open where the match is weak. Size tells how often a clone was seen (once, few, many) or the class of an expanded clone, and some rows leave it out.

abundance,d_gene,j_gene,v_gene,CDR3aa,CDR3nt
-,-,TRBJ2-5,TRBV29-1,CSVRTLGGYYETQYF,TGCAGCGTTCGGACCCTTGGGGGGTATTATGAGACCCAGTACTTC
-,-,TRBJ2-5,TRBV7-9,CASSLGLGGEAQYF,TGTGCCAGCAGCTTAGGGTTGGGTGGAGAGGCCCAGTACTTC
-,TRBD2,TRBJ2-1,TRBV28,CASGRTSGYNEQFF,TGTGCCAGCGGGAGGACTAGCGGCTACAATGAGCAGTTCTTC
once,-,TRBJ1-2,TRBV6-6,CASSYSATSSDGYTF,TGTGCCAGCAGTTACAGCGCGACGAGCTCTGATGGCTACACCTTC
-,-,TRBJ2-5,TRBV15,CATSGTSHHGQETQYF,TGTGCCACCAGCGGCACATCCCACCATGGGCAAGAGACCCAGTACTTC
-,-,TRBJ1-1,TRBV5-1,CASSLGQPVNTEAFF,TGCGCCAGCAGCTTGGGTCAACCGGTGAACACTGAAGCTTTCTTT
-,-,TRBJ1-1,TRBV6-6,CASSYSGLDTEAFF,TGTGCCAGCAGTTACTCGGGCTTAGACACTGAAGCTTTCTTT
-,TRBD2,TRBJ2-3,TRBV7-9,CASSPGLAGVADTQYF,TGTGCCAGCAGCCCGGGACTAGCGGGAGTAGCAGATACGCAGTATTTT
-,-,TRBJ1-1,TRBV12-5,CASGLGVGYTEAFF,TGTGCTAGTGGTTTGGGCGTGGGGTACACTGAAGCTTTCTTT
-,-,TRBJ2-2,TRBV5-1,CASSLGMAATGELFF,TGCGCCAGCAGCTTGGGTATGGCGGCGACCGGGGAGCTGTTTTTT
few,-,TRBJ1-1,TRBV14,CASREAWGDVNTEAFF,TGTGCCAGCAGGGAAGCGTGGGGGGATGTGAACACTGAAGCTTTCTTT
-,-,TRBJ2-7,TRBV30,CAWSESGAEQYF,TGTGCCTGGAGTGAATCTGGGGCGGAGCAGTACTTC
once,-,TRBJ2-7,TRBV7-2,CASSSLYLEVYEQYF,TGTGCCAGCAGCTCTCTCTACCTGGAGGTTTACGAGCAGTACTTC
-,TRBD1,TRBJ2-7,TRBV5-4,CASQFVGQGDYEQYF,TGTGCCAGCCAATTTGTGGGCCAGGGGGACTACGAGCAGTACTTC
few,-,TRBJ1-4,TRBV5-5,CASSLSGLREKLFF,TGTGCCAGCAGCTTATCGGGTCTCAGGGAAAAACTGTTTTTT
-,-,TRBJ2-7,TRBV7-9,CASSSGAGYEQYF,TGTGCCAGCAGCTCAGGGGCCGGCTACGAGCAGTACTTC
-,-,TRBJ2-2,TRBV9,CASSAVGSQRANTGELFF,TGTGCCAGCAGCGCAGTGGGCTCCCAACGAGCGAACACCGGGGAGCTGTTTTTT
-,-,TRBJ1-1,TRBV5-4,CASSLEAGPLNTEAFF,TGTGCCAGCAGCTTGGAGGCAGGCCCCCTGAACACTGAAGCTTTCTTT
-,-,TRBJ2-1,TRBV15,CATSRGRAGTLYNEQFF,TGTGCCACCAGCAGAGGACGGGCCGGGACGCTCTACAATGAGCAGTTCTTC
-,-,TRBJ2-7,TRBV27,CASSFQQTYEQYF,TGTGCCAGCAGTTTTCAACAAACCTACGAGCAGTACTTC
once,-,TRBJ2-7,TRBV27,CASSLGGTPGYEQYF,TGTGCCAGCAGTTTAGGGGGGACCCCAGGCTACGAGCAGTACTTC
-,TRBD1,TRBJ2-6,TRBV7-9,CASSPSKGQGHSGANVLTF,TGTGCCAGCAGCCCCTCCAAGGGACAGGGGCACTCTGGGGCCAACGTCCTGACTTTC
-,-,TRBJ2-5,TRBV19,CASSKTDQETQYF,TGTGCCAGTAGTAAGACGGACCAAGAGACCCAGTACTTC
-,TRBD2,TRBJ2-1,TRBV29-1,CSVSGTRAYNEQFF,TGCAGCGTTTCCGGGACTAGAGCCTACAATGAGCAGTTCTTC
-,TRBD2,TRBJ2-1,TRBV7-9,CASSAPGLAANEQFF,TGTGCCAGCAGCGCCCCGGGACTAGCGGCCAATGAGCAGTTCTTC
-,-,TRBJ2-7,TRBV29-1,CSGRGVGGYEQYF,TGCAGCGGCCGAGGAGTTGGAGGGTACGAGCAGTACTTC
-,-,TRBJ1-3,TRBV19,CASSPPGQQEVPVSGNTIYF,TGTGCCAGTAGTCCCCCCGGGCAGCAGGAAGTCCCCGTCTCTGGAAACACCATATATTTT
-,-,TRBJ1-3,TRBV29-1,CSVEDRSVPPEGNTIYF,TGCAGCGTTGAAGATCGGAGCGTTCCCCCCGAGGGAAACACCATATATTTT
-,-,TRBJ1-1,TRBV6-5,CASSDQGNTEAFF,TGTGCCAGCAGTGACCAGGGGAACACTGAAGCTTTCTTT
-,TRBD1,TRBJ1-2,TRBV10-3,CAATPGTGGTNYGYTF,TGTGCCGCCACCCCCGGGACAGGGGGAACAAACTATGGCTACACCTTC
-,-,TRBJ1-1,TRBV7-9,CASSLGLLASEAFF,TGTGCCAGCAGCTTAGGGTTGCTGGCTTCTGAAGCTTTCTTT
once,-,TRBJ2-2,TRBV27,CASSLQLSGANTGELFF,TGTGCCAGCAGTCTCCAGTTGAGCGGCGCGAACACCGGGGAGCTGTTTTTT
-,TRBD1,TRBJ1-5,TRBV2,CASSPLGTGPGQPQHF,TGTGCCAGCAGCCCCCTGGGGACAGGGCCTGGTCAGCCCCAGCATTTT
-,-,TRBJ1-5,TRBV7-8,CASSPRRGPNNQPQHF,TGTGCCAGCAGCCCCCGCCGCGGGCCGAATAATCAGCCCCAGCATTTT
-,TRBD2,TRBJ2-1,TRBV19,CASSKREDSYNEQFF,TGTGCCAGTAGTAAGCGGGAAGACTCCTACAATGAGCAGTTCTTC
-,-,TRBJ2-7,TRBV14,CASSQDTETSGLYEQYF,TGTGCCAGCAGCCAAGATACGGAGACTAGTGGCCTCTACGAGCAGTACTTC
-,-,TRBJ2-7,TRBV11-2,CASSTRTLSYEQYF,TGTGCCAGCAGCACCCGGACGCTGTCCTACGAGCAGTACTTC
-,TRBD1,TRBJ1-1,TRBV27,CASSLRDRGTEAFF,TGTGCCAGCAGTTTAAGGGACAGGGGAACGGAAGCTTTCTTT
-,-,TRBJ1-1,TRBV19,CASSQVGSFSTEAFF,TGTGCCAGTAGTCAAGTGGGATCGTTTAGCACTGAAGCTTTCTTT
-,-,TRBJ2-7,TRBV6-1,CASSGLEQYF,TGTGCCAGCAGTGGTCTCGAGCAGTACTTC
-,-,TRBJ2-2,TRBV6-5,CASSESFGGTGELFF,TGTGCCAGCAGCGAGTCTTTCGGGGGCACCGGGGAGCTGTTTTTT
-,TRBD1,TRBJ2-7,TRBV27,CASSLAGQGAEQYF,TGTGCCAGCAGTTTAGCGGGACAGGGTGCCGAGCAGTACTTC
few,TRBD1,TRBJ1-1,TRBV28,CASSPRAGGTEAFF,TGTGCCAGCAGTCCCCGGGCAGGGGGTACTGAAGCTTTCTTT
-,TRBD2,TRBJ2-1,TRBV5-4,CASSLGSGNSYNEQFF,TGTGCCAGCAGCTTGGGAAGCGGGAACTCCTACAATGAGCAGTTCTTC
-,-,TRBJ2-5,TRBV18,CASDTSRGSTQYF,TGTGCCAGCGATACCTCCAGGGGTTCGACCCAGTACTTC
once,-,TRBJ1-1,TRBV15,CATSGGNTEAFF,TGTGCCACCAGTGGGGGGAACACTGAAGCTTTCTTT
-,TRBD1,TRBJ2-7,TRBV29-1,CSPRGQETYEQYF,TGCAGCCCGCGGGGACAGGAGACCTACGAGCAGTACTTC
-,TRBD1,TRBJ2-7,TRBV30,CAWRSRDRTYEQYF,TGTGCCTGGAGATCCCGGGACAGGACTTACGAGCAGTACTTC
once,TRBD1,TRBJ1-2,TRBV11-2,CASSLVFGTDYGYTF,TGTGCCAGCAGCTTAGTATTCGGGACAGACTATGGCTACACCTTC
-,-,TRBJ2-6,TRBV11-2,CASSFIGAGANVLTF,TGTGCCAGCAGCTTTATTGGGGCTGGGGCCAACGTCCTGACTTTC
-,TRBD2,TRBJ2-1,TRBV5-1,CASSLVLAGTYNEQFF,TGCGCCAGCAGCTTGGTCTTAGCGGGAACTTACAATGAGCAGTTCTTC
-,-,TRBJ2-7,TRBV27,CASSLSGEQYF,TGTGCCAGCAGTTTATCAGGCGAGCAGTACTTC